This is a list of T cell receptor beta chains from one sample in a study of CD8 T cells in Susac syndrome. TCRdb re-derived calls from the immunoSEQ multiplex PCR reads in MiXCR, one entry per CDR3 protein. The table shows about 250,000 distinct CDR3 sequences, with 90% to 95% occurring only once. Material for sequencing was CD4+ T cells from PBMCs. These receptors originate from a human donor with multiple sclerosis. Both conserved end residues are part of each CDR3. A D gene is named only where the DNA matches it firmly. The size entry is marked missing in some rows and otherwise reads once, few, many or a size class.

j_gene,len,d_gene,v_gene,abundance,CDR3nt,CDR3aa
TRBJ1-1,18,-,TRBV4-1,-,TGCGCCAGCAGCCAAGATAAAATCCTCGGACAGAGAAACACTGAAGCTTTCTTT,CASSQDKILGQRNTEAFF
TRBJ2-1,17,-,TRBV7-8,-,TGTGCCAGCAGCTTAGCAAGTTTGGCCGCCGAGACCAATGAGCAGTTCTTC,CASSLASLAAETNEQFF
TRBJ2-2,16,TRBD2,TRBV6-2/TRBV6-3,-,TGTGCCAGCAGCCAGATAGCGGGAGGGAACACCGGGGAGCTGTTTTTT,CASSQIAGGNTGELFF
TRBJ1-2,14,-,TRBV4-1,-,TGCGCCAGCAGCCAAGATCTCAGTGACTATGGCTACACCTTC,CASSQDLSDYGYTF
TRBJ2-7,15,-,TRBV5-1,-,TGCGCCAGCAGCTTTACGGGAACCGCTTCTTACGAGCAGTACTTC,CASSFTGTASYEQYF
TRBJ2-2,16,-,TRBV2,once,TGTGCCAGCAGTGATAGAGGGCCTACGAACACCGGGGAGCTGTTTTTT,CASSDRGPTNTGELFF
TRBJ2-1,21,TRBD2,TRBV11-2,-,TGTGCCAGCAGCGACTCGGCGAGTTGGGCTAGCGGGGGGTCCGGTTACAATGAGCAGTTCTTC,CASSDSASWASGGSGYNEQFF
TRBJ2-2,13,-,TRBV24-1,-,TGTGCCACCAGCAGGGCGAACACCGGGGAGCTGTTTTTT,CATSRANTGELFF
TRBJ2-5,14,-,TRBV13,-,TGTGCCAGCAGCTCTGCCCCGGTGCAAGAGACCCAGTACTTC,CASSSAPVQETQYF
TRBJ2-5,11,-,TRBV6-6,-,TGTGCCTTGCGAGGGGAAGAGACCCAGTACTTC,CALRGEETQYF
TRBJ1-4,13,-,TRBV6-6,once,TGTGCCAGCAGTTACCGGGATCTAGAAAAACTGTTTTTT,CASSYRDLEKLFF
TRBJ1-3,17,TRBD1,TRBV12-3/TRBV12-4,-,TGTGCCAGCAGCCAGGGACAGGCAAGCCTCTCTGGAAACACCATATATTTT,CASSQGQASLSGNTIYF
TRBJ2-5,18,TRBD2,TRBV4-2,-,TGTGCCAGCAGCCAAGACCGGACTAGCGGGGGGGGTCAAGAGACCCAGTACTTC,CASSQDRTSGGGQETQYF
TRBJ2-3,13,TRBD2,TRBV24-1,-,TGTGCCATAGGGCGGGAGAGCACAGATACGCAGTATTTT,CAIGRESTDTQYF
TRBJ2-5,14,TRBD2,TRBV12-3/TRBV12-4,-,TGTGCCAGCAGCTCACCGGGACTATATCCGACCCAGTACTTC,CASSSPGLYPTQYF
TRBJ1-5,14,-,TRBV23-1,once,TGCGCCAGCAGTCAATTTGGGAGCAATCAGCCCCAGCATTTT,CASSQFGSNQPQHF
TRBJ2-3,17,-,TRBV30,-,TGTGCCTGGAGTGTACCTGGTTACGGGCGGAGCACAGATACGCAGTATTTT,CAWSVPGYGRSTDTQYF
TRBJ2-7,14,-,TRBV7-9,-,TGTGCCAGCAGCTTCCAGGGCCCCCCTCTCGAGCAGTACTTC,CASSFQGPPLEQYF
TRBJ1-2,14,-,TRBV4-1,-,TGCGCCAGCAGCCAAGAGGACGGGAACTATGGCTACACCTTC,CASSQEDGNYGYTF
TRBJ1-5,15,TRBD1,TRBV7-9,-,TGTGCCAGCAGCCCCGGCCAGGGGGCGGAACAGCCCCAGCATTTT,CASSPGQGAEQPQHF
TRBJ1-1,13,-,TRBV27,-,TGTGCCAGCAGTGCCAGGACCGACTATGAAGCTTTCTTT,CASSARTDYEAFF
TRBJ2-2,13,-,TRBV29-1,once,TGCAGCGTTGAATCGGGGTTCCCCGGGGAGCTGTTTTTT,CSVESGFPGELFF
TRBJ1-1,16,-,TRBV7-3,-,TGTGCCAGCAGCTTAAATCCGGGGGTCGTGAACACTGAAGCTTTCTTT,CASSLNPGVVNTEAFF
TRBJ2-6,15,-,TRBV7-3,once,TGTGCCAGCAGCCCCGGGAGAACTGGGGCCAACGTCCTGACTTTC,CASSPGRTGANVLTF
TRBJ2-3,11,-,TRBV2,few,TGTGCCAGCAGTGTTTCTGATACGCAGTATTTT,CASSVSDTQYF
TRBJ1-5,13,-,TRBV3-1,-,TGTGCCAGCAGCCGGAAAAGCAATCAGCCCCAGCATTTT,CASSRKSNQPQHF
TRBJ2-5,14,-,TRBV5-1,-,TGCGCCAGCAGCCGAGGACACGTCCAAGAGACCCAGTACTTC,CASSRGHVQETQYF
TRBJ2-3,16,-,TRBV12-3/TRBV12-4,-,TGTGCCAGCAGTCGCCCTGGCGGAGGGGGCACAGATACGCAGTATTTT,CASSRPGGGGTDTQYF
TRBJ1-5,15,TRBD1,TRBV12-3/TRBV12-4,once,TGTGCCAGCAGCGGACAGGATGGTTCCCATCAGCCCCAGCATTTT,CASSGQDGSHQPQHF
TRBJ2-5,16,-,TRBV3-1,-,TGTGCCAGCAGCCAAGGGGGCGCGGGCCCGGGGGAGACCCAGTACTTC,CASSQGGAGPGETQYF
TRBJ1-2,14,-,TRBV20-1,-,TGCAGTGCTAGGAGATACAGGGCGGGGGGTGGCTACACCTTC,CSARRYRAGGGYTF
TRBJ1-4,14,TRBD1,TRBV5-8,-,TGTGCCAGCAGGAGGGACAGTTCTAATGAAAAACTGTTTTTT,CASRRDSSNEKLFF
TRBJ2-5,14,TRBD1,TRBV6-6,-,TGTGCCATAGCACGACAGGGGACTCTGGAGACCCAGTACTTC,CAIARQGTLETQYF
TRBJ2-3,15,TRBD1,TRBV5-1,-,TGCGCCAGCAGCCCTGGACAGGGAAAAACAGATACGCAGTATTTT,CASSPGQGKTDTQYF
TRBJ1-2,16,-,TRBV28,-,TGTGCCAGCAGTCTCCCCGGGACAAGGAACTCTTATGGCTACACCTTC,CASSLPGTRNSYGYTF